Shown below are 9 T cell receptor beta chains from a single sample sequenced in a study of blood T cell repertoires in COVID-19. TCRdb's copy holds only in-frame clones and misses some; the assay was immunoSEQ multiplex PCR. The sample records 250,000 to 300,000 clones, around 88% being singletons. Sequenced sample: peripheral blood. The receptors were sampled from a woman in her 30s who had recovered from COVID-19.

The chain couples TRBV19 to TRBJ1-1; TRBD1 might be the D (5 bases). V was pared by 6 bases and J by 1 base, with 18 bases between. The CDR3 runs 16 residues. Germline V CDR1 and CDR2: LNHDA, SQIVND (reference sequence). The CDR3, as DNA: TGTGCCAGTAGCCCATGGGGGGGAAAAGGGAACACTGAAGCTTTCTTT. Amino acids: CASSPWGGKGNTEAFF.

V gene TRBV2 combines with J gene TRBJ2-3, with TRBD1 matching over 9 bases. This CDR3 has 15 amino acids. Per the germline V gene, CDR1 is SNHLY and CDR2 is FYNNEI. The J segment lost 1 base and the V segment lost 6 bases, leaving 5 bases of the junction unmatched. CDR3 coding DNA: TGTGCCAGCAGATTACAGGGGGCAGGCACAGATACGCAGTATTTT. Protein product: CASRLQGAGTDTQYF.

CDR3 loop: CATSDPGKTGPNTGELFF. The DNA for the CDR3 is TGTGCCACCAGTGACCCGGGAAAGACAGGGCCGAACACCGGGGAGCTGTTTTTT. The V gene is TRBV24-1, the J gene TRBJ2-2; 7 bases map to TRBD1. Trimming took 4 bases from V and 0 from J; bases not matched to a gene: 10. The CDR3 is 18 residues long. CDR1 KGHDR and CDR2 SFDVKD come from the germline V gene.

J is TRBJ2-4 and V is TRBV19; 10 bases line up with TRBD2. J lost 7 bases, V lost 1 base, and 1 base had no gene match. CDR3 length: 14 residues. In germline, CDR1 is LNHDA, CDR2 SQIVND (reference sequence). CDR3 residues: CASSIGTSGNIQYF. CDR3 nucleotides: TGTGCCAGTAGTATAGGGACTAGCGGTAACATTCAGTACTTC.

The chain carries TRBV30 and TRBJ2-3; 7 bases are shared with TRBD2. Looked up from germline, CDR1 is GTSNPN and CDR2 is SVGIG (reference sequence). The J segment lost 4 bases and the V segment lost 2 bases, leaving 9 bases of the junction unmatched. The CDR3 is made up of 15 amino acids. CDR3: CAWSLAGGMADTQYF. The CDR3 DNA follows: TGTGCCTGGAGTCTAGCCGGGGGGATGGCAGATACGCAGTATTTT.

This clone showed up just once. This chain uses TRBV19 with TRBJ2-7, with 7 bases fitting TRBD1. CDR3 length equals 16 residues. V was pared by 5 bases and J by 4 bases, with 14 bases of the junction left unmatched. The V gene's germline CDR1 is LNHDA and CDR2 SQIVND (reference sequence). This CDR3 is CASSGFGTDFEYEQYF. CDR3 in DNA: TGTGCCAGTAGTGGGTTCGGGACAGACTTTGAATACGAGCAGTACTTC.

The V gene is TRBV5-1, the J gene TRBJ2-3; TRBD2 is a possible D gene (5 bases). The CDR3 is 14 amino acids. Germline CDR1 and CDR2: SGHRS and YFSETQ. V was cut by 5 bases and J by 6 bases, with 16 bases left in between. CDR3 bases: TGCGCCAGCAGAAAGGACTCAACCGGGGATACGCAGTATTTT. It yields the protein CASRKDSTGDTQYF. Based on the CDR3 plus reference TRBV5-1 and TRBJ2-3, the full variable domain is KAGVTQTPRYLIKTRGQQVTLSCSPISGHRSVSWYQQTPGQGLQFLFEYFSETQRNKGNFPGRFSGRQFSNSRSEMNVSTLELGDSALYLCASRKDSTGDTQYFGPGTRLTVL.

V is TRBV12-3 or TRBV12-4 and J is TRBJ1-2; 7 bases are a match to TRBD1. This CDR3 is 13 amino acids long. V was pared by 6 bases and J by 8 bases, with 9 bases of the junction left unmatched. The chain's CDR3 is CASSRQGRWGYTF. The CDR3 DNA reads as TGTGCCAGCAGCAGACAGGGTCGATGGGGCTACACCTTC.

In its sample, this clone was seen once. The genes are TRBV11-2 and TRBJ1-6, with 10 bases aligning to TRBD1. V shed 5 bases, J shed 5 bases, and the junction held 9 bases outside the gene matches. Germline CDR1 and CDR2: SGHAT and FQNNGV. The CDR3 sequence is 17 residues long. The CDR3 loop reads CASSLTRDRGHNSPLHF. In nucleotides, the CDR3 is TGTGCCAGCAGCCTCACCCGGGACAGGGGACATAATTCACCCCTCCACTTT.